This is a list of T cell receptor beta chains from one sample in a study of blood T cell repertoires in COVID-19. The assay was immunoSEQ multiplex PCR, and TCRdb's table has in-frame clones only and misses some. Among approximately 190,000 clones, about 88% were seen once, and the ten largest hold approximately 14%. Input material: peripheral blood. The receptor set was obtained from a man aged 30-40 years with active or convalescent COVID-19. Both conserved end residues are part of each CDR3. D genes are given only for firm matches. Size values are once, few and many counts, or a class for expanded clones, and some rows have none.

cdr3_aa cdr3_nt d_call v_call clone_size j_call cdr3_length
CASSLERRTDTQYF TGTGCCAGCAGCTTAGAACGGAGAACAGATACGCAGTATTTT - TRBV7-2 - TRBJ2-3 14
CASSTTTAEKLFF TGTGCCAGCAGCACCACGACAGCGGAAAAACTGTTTTTT - TRBV21-1 - TRBJ1-4 13
CASSEESGASNEQFF TGTGCCAGCAGTGAAGAAAGCGGGGCGTCCAATGAGCAGTTCTTC TRBD2 TRBV6-4 - TRBJ2-1 15
CASSEGQVRANVLTF TGTGCCAGCAGTGAAGGACAGGTTCGGGCCAACGTCCTGACTTTC - TRBV6-1 once TRBJ2-6 15
CASNRDIDNEQFF TGTGCCAGCAACCGGGACATAGACAATGAGCAGTTCTTC - TRBV25-1 once TRBJ2-1 13
CASSPSGPETQYF TGTGCCAGCAGCCCTAGCGGCCCAGAGACCCAGTACTTC TRBD2 TRBV6-2/TRBV6-3 - TRBJ2-5 13
CASSLSGQGAVHGYTF TGTGCCAGCAGCCTTTCGGGACAGGGGGCGGTGCATGGCTACACCTTC TRBD1 TRBV5-6 - TRBJ1-2 16
CASSETLDNSPLHF TGTGCCAGCAGTGAAACACTAGATAATTCACCCCTCCACTTT - TRBV6-1 few TRBJ1-6 14
CASSERGGNNEQFF TGTGCCAGCAGCGAGCGGGGGGGCAACAATGAGCAGTTCTTC TRBD2 TRBV11-2 - TRBJ2-1 14
CASSYSGAEAFF TGTGCCAGCAGTTACAGCGGAGCTGAAGCTTTCTTT - TRBV6-5 - TRBJ1-1 12
CASSLSSAGADTDTQYF TGTGCCAGCTCACTCAGCTCGGCGGGAGCGGACACAGATACGCAGTATTTT TRBD2 TRBV18 - TRBJ2-3 17
CASSPDGQGSNQPQHF TGTGCCAGTAGCCCTGACGGACAGGGGAGCAATCAGCCCCAGCATTTT TRBD1 TRBV19 - TRBJ1-5 16
CASSLEGSMNTEAFF TGTGCCAGCAGCTTGGAGGGGTCTATGAACACTGAAGCTTTCTTT - TRBV5-5 - TRBJ1-1 15
CASSPLDSSGNTIYF TGTGCCAGCAGCCCCCTGGACAGTTCTGGAAACACCATATATTTT - TRBV7-9 - TRBJ1-3 15
CAISDRRDSIQETQYF TGTGCCATCAGTGATCGTCGGGACAGTATTCAAGAGACCCAGTACTTC TRBD1 TRBV10-3 once TRBJ2-5 16
CASSLADRGKGYTF TGTGCCAGCAGCTTAGCGGACAGGGGCAAAGGCTACACCTTC TRBD1 TRBV7-9 - TRBJ1-2 14
CASSDHQGRADTQYF TGTGCCAGCTCAGACCATCAGGGGAGGGCAGATACGCAGTATTTT - TRBV18 - TRBJ2-3 15
CASSLVGGGGNSPLHF TGTGCCAGCAGCTTGGTTGGGGGAGGCGGTAATTCACCCCTCCACTTT - TRBV5-6 - TRBJ1-6 16
CASSEATGGAEAFF TGTGCCAGCAGTGAAGCGACGGGGGGGGCTGAAGCTTTCTTT - TRBV2 - TRBJ1-1 14
CASSADRLYMNTEAFF TGTGCCAGCAGTGCTGACAGACTTTACATGAACACTGAAGCTTTCTTT - TRBV28 - TRBJ1-1 16
CASSARDRGSEAFF TGTGCCAGCAGCGCACGGGACAGGGGTTCTGAAGCTTTCTTT TRBD1 TRBV9 - TRBJ1-1 14
CASSSTGVVNYGYTF TGTGCCAGCAGCTCTACAGGGGTGGTAAACTATGGCTACACCTTC TRBD1 TRBV7-2 - TRBJ1-2 15
CSVEDKTGGRLVNEKLFF TGCAGCGTTGAAGATAAGACAGGGGGCCGGCTTGTGAATGAAAAACTGTTTTTT TRBD1 TRBV29-1 few TRBJ1-4 18
CASSVDGSRTNYGYTF TGTGCCAGCAGTGTAGACGGGTCGCGGACTAACTATGGCTACACCTTC - TRBV6-1 - TRBJ1-2 16
CASSTGQAKNTGELFF TGTGCCAGCAGCACCGGACAGGCCAAGAACACCGGGGAGCTGTTTTTT TRBD1 TRBV7-9 - TRBJ2-2 16
CAVRGLFRDTQYF TGTGCCGTCAGGGGTCTTTTTCGAGATACGCAGTATTTT - TRBV6-5 - TRBJ2-3 13
CASSANRDRGDTEAFF TGTGCCAGCAGCGCAAATCGGGACAGGGGTGACACTGAAGCTTTCTTT TRBD1 TRBV9 - TRBJ1-1 16
CAWSVLGQDTGELFF TGTGCCTGGAGTGTACTCGGACAGGACACCGGGGAGCTGTTTTTT TRBD1 TRBV30 - TRBJ2-2 15
CASSVTGGSGNTIYF TGTGCCAGCAGTGTTACAGGGGGCTCTGGAAACACCATATATTTT TRBD1 TRBV9 - TRBJ1-3 15
CASSQLAGDSGNTIYF TGCGCCAGCAGCCAACTAGCAGGAGACTCTGGAAACACCATATATTTT - TRBV4-1 few TRBJ1-3 16
CASNGQLYNEQFF TGTGCCAGCAACGGACAGCTCTACAATGAGCAGTTCTTC - TRBV27 once TRBJ2-1 13
CASSPRTGGNEKLFF TGCGCCAGCAGCCCCCGGACAGGGGGGAATGAAAAACTGTTTTTT TRBD1 TRBV4-1 - TRBJ1-4 15
CASSQDANRAGYGYTF TGCGCCAGCAGCCAAGACGCGAACAGGGCCGGCTATGGCTACACCTTC - TRBV4-1 - TRBJ1-2 16
CASSLRGLVNEQFF TGTGCCAGCAGTTTACGGGGACTAGTCAATGAGCAGTTCTTC TRBD2 TRBV28 - TRBJ2-1 14
CASSPPSGNSNQPQHF TGTGCCAGCTCACCACCGTCCGGGAACAGCAATCAGCCCCAGCATTTT - TRBV18 - TRBJ1-5 16
CAWSMNGNYGYTF TGTGCCTGGAGTATGAACGGTAACTATGGCTACACCTTC - TRBV30 - TRBJ1-2 13
CASSERRGSGNTIYF TGTGCCAGCAGCGAACGCAGGGGGTCTGGAAACACCATATATTTT TRBD1 TRBV9 few TRBJ1-3 15
CASRPLDRLNTEAFF TGTGCCAGCAGGCCGTTAGACAGGTTGAACACTGAAGCTTTCTTT - TRBV6-5 - TRBJ1-1 15
CASSERLAPSYNEQFF TGTGCCAGCAGTGAGCGTCTAGCCCCTTCCTACAATGAGCAGTTCTTC - TRBV6-4 few TRBJ2-1 16
CASSPGQGAGLEMNTEAFF TGTGCCAGCTCACCAGGACAGGGGGCGGGTCTGGAGATGAACACTGAAGCTTTCTTT TRBD1 TRBV18 - TRBJ1-1 19
CASSLYGLAGTETQYF TGTGCCAGCAGCTTATATGGGCTAGCGGGAACAGAGACCCAGTACTTC TRBD2 TRBV11-2 - TRBJ2-5 16
CASSYQGNGKLFF TGTGCCAGCAGTTACCAGGGAAATGGGAAACTGTTTTTT - TRBV6-5 - TRBJ1-4 13
CASSIVFGIEHGYTF TGTGCCAGTAGTATAGTTTTCGGGATCGAACATGGCTACACCTTC - TRBV19 - TRBJ1-2 15
CASSLRHSGTGMAGELFF TGTGCCAGCTCACTGAGACATTCGGGGACAGGGATGGCCGGGGAGCTGTTTTTT TRBD1 TRBV18 - TRBJ2-2 18